The rows below give T cell receptor beta chains drawn from one sample of a study of blood T cell repertoires in COVID-19. Profiling relied on immunoSEQ multiplex PCR, and the TCRdb table lists in-frame clones only, not all of them. The sample consists of 90,000 to 150,000 clones, more than 60% of them appearing once. The material sequenced was peripheral blood. The receptors shown here come from a man between 45 and 60 years old with acute or convalescent COVID-19. The CDR3 runs from the conserved cysteine through the conserved F or W. The order of the fields is V gene, clone size, J gene, D gene, CDR3 DNA, CDR3 protein. A D gene is named only where the DNA matches it firmly. Rows give clone size only sometimes, using once, few, many, or a class for an expanded clone.

>TRBV7-9|.|TRBJ1-4|.
TGTGCCAGCAGCCCTAGGTGGAGGGAGGGAGAAAAACTGTTTTTT
CASSPRWREGEKLFF
>TRBV30|few|TRBJ2-7|.
TGTGCCTGGACAGGGGATACCTACGAGCAGTACTTC
CAWTGDTYEQYF
>TRBV7-3|.|TRBJ2-1|TRBD2
TGTGCCAGCAGCCCCCCGGGACTATACAATGAGCAGTTCTTC
CASSPPGLYNEQFF
>TRBV7-9|.|TRBJ1-1|TRBD1
TGTGCCAGCAGCCTTAGGGGGCGCGACACTGAAGCTTTCTTT
CASSLRGRDTEAFF
>TRBV2|.|TRBJ1-4|TRBD1
TGTGCCAGCAGGAAAGACAGGGGGGCAATAAATGAAAAACTGTTTTTT
CASRKDRGAINEKLFF
>TRBV11-2|.|TRBJ2-5|TRBD2
TGTGCCAGCAGCTTAGGGGGACTAGCGGCTCAAGAGACCCAGTACTTC
CASSLGGLAAQETQYF
>TRBV28|.|TRBJ2-6|.
TGTGCCAGCAGTCCCCTAGGGGGATTTGGGGCCAACGTCCTGACTTTC
CASSPLGGFGANVLTF
>TRBV27|.|TRBJ2-5|TRBD2
TGTGCCAGCAGTTTATTCCTAGCGGGAGGATGGGAGACCCAGTACTTC
CASSLFLAGGWETQYF
>TRBV9|.|TRBJ1-4|TRBD1
TGTGCCAGCAGCACCTCGACAGGGGGTGGAGAAAAACTGTTTTTT
CASSTSTGGGEKLFF
>TRBV11-2|.|TRBJ1-2|TRBD1
TGTGCCAGCAGCGCACCGGGACAGGGGGCTACGTATGGCTACACCTTC
CASSAPGQGATYGYTF
>TRBV5-1|.|TRBJ2-7|TRBD1
TGCGCCAGCAGCTGGGACAGGGCGGAGTTGACCGAGCAGTACTTC
CASSWDRAELTEQYF
>TRBV2|few|TRBJ1-1|.
TGTGCCAGCAGTGAAGCGGTGAACAGAATACTGAACACTGAAGCTTTCTTT
CASSEAVNRILNTEAFF
>TRBV9|.|TRBJ1-6|.
TGTGCCAGCAGCGTAGCTGGGGGCTACAATTCACCCCTCCACTTT
CASSVAGGYNSPLHF
>TRBV9|.|TRBJ2-2|TRBD1
TGTGCCAGCAGCACCCGGGACAGGCTTTACACCGGGGAGCTGTTTTTT
CASSTRDRLYTGELFF
>TRBV7-9|few|TRBJ2-7|TRBD1
TGTGCCAGCAGCTCGGGACAGGGTCGGGACGAGCAGTACTTC
CASSSGQGRDEQYF
>TRBV4-1|.|TRBJ2-1|TRBD2
TGCGCCAGCAGCCAACCCACTAGCGGGAGGGGTAATGAGCAGTTCTTC
CASSQPTSGRGNEQFF
>TRBV6-2/TRBV6-3|.|TRBJ2-1|.
TGTGCCAGCAGTTACGCAACGCGCGGGGAGGCCGCCCGCGATGAGCAGTTCTTC
CASSYATRGEAARDEQFF
>TRBV5-1|.|TRBJ1-6|.
TGCGCCAGCAGCTCTTCCGAGGGTCTGAGCTCCTATAATTCACCCCTCCACTTT
CASSSSEGLSSYNSPLHF
>TRBV6-1|.|TRBJ2-7|TRBD1
TGTGCCAGCAGTGGGCCCCGCCAGGGGGCATCCTACGAGCAGTACTTC
CASSGPRQGASYEQYF
>TRBV27|.|TRBJ1-1|.
TGTGCCAGCAGTTTTACAGTACGCACTGAAGCTTTCTTT
CASSFTVRTEAFF
>TRBV5-1|.|TRBJ2-1|TRBD2
TGCGCCAGCAGCTTGGGGCTAGCGGGGGTCCAATACAATGAGCAGTTCTTC
CASSLGLAGVQYNEQFF
>TRBV3-1/TRBV3-2|.|TRBJ2-2|.
TGTGCCAGCAGCCAGGGAGACCACGCGAACACCGGGGAGCTGTTTTTT
CASSQGDHANTGELFF
>TRBV3-1/TRBV3-2|.|TRBJ2-5|.
TGTGCCAGCAGCCAAGACTCGGGGGAGCTAGAGACCCAGTACTTC
CASSQDSGELETQYF
>TRBV5-8|.|TRBJ1-2|.
TGTGCCAGCAGCTTGGTCCCAGGGAACTATGGCTACACCTTC
CASSLVPGNYGYTF
>TRBV2|.|TRBJ1-2|.
TGTGCCAGCAGGAGGACACCCTATGGCTACACCTTC
CASRRTPYGYTF
>TRBV28|few|TRBJ2-1|TRBD2
TGTGCCAGCAGTTTACCCCTAGCGGTCTATGAGCAGTTCTTC
CASSLPLAVYEQFF
>TRBV14|.|TRBJ2-3|TRBD1
TGTGCCAGCAGCCAAGCGAGGGGACAGGGGTCTATCACAGATACGCAGTATTTT
CASSQARGQGSITDTQYF
>TRBV5-4|.|TRBJ2-3|TRBD2
TGTGCCAGCAGCGCACCAGTGACTAGCCCAAGCACAGATACGCAGTATTTT
CASSAPVTSPSTDTQYF
>TRBV5-5|.|TRBJ1-2|TRBD1
TGTGCCAGCAGCGACGCCCGGACAGGGCACCTCTATGGCTACACCTTC
CASSDARTGHLYGYTF
>TRBV28|.|TRBJ1-6|.
TGTGCCAGCAGTCCACATGAAGGGAGGGCCTCACCCCTCCACTTT
CASSPHEGRASPLHF
>TRBV19|.|TRBJ2-7|.
TGTGCCAGTAGGAACGAAGGGGGAACCTACGAGCAGTACTTC
CASRNEGGTYEQYF
>TRBV27|.|TRBJ1-2|TRBD1
TGTGCCAGCGCCTGGACGGGACAGGGGAACTATGGCTACACCTTC
CASAWTGQGNYGYTF
>TRBV30|.|TRBJ1-3|.
TGTGCCTGGAGGAGGGAGGGGAGGGGTAACACCATATATTTT
CAWRREGRGNTIYF
>TRBV28|.|TRBJ2-5|TRBD1
TGTGCCAGCAGTTTTTCGGACAGGGGAGAGACCCAGTACTTC
CASSFSDRGETQYF
>TRBV5-1|.|TRBJ1-1|TRBD1
TGCGCCAGCAGCTTTGAAAAAGGACAGGCTGGAACTGAAGCTTTCTTT
CASSFEKGQAGTEAFF
>TRBV5-4|.|TRBJ2-2|.
TGTGCCAGCAGCCTTGTTGACAGAACCACCGGGGAGCTGTTTTTT
CASSLVDRTTGELFF
>TRBV11-1|medium-sized|TRBJ2-1|.
TGTGCCAGCAGCTCATGGGGCGGTAGCTCCTACAATGAGCAGTTCTTC
CASSSWGGSSYNEQFF
>TRBV29-1|.|TRBJ1-2|.
TGCAGCGTCGCCTTACAGGGCTATGGCTACACCTTC
CSVALQGYGYTF
>TRBV18|few|TRBJ2-1|.
TGTGCCAGCTCACCAGATTCAGGGGCCAATGAGCAGTTCTTC
CASSPDSGANEQFF
>TRBV19|.|TRBJ2-2|TRBD2
TGTGCCAGTAGTTGGACTAGCGGGGGCGCGAACACCGGGGAGCTGTTTTTT
CASSWTSGGANTGELFF
>TRBV4-1|.|TRBJ1-1|TRBD1
TGCGCCAGCAGCCAAGCACAGGGGGCGCGACTGGGCGTGAACACTGAAGCTTTCTTT
CASSQAQGARLGVNTEAFF